What follows is one T cell receptor beta chain and its context. The CDR3 length is 17 residues. The V gene's germline CDR1 is SGHTA and CDR2 FQGNSA. J was trimmed by 2 bases and V by 1 base; bases with no gene match: 10. This sample is part of a study of T cell changes during pregnancy in multiple sclerosis. Measured with immunoSEQ multiplex PCR; TCRdb has only the in-frame clones, and not every one. Among 50,000 or so clones listed, approximately 92% were seen once. The gene calls are TRBV7-2 and TRBJ2-7, with 8 bases lining up with TRBD2. The material sequenced was peripheral blood, taken in the third trimester of pregnancy. The TCR comes from a female donor with multiple sclerosis, enrolled in a pregnancy study. The chain's CDR3 is CASSLGGLGDRAYEQYF. In DNA form, the CDR3 reads TGTGCCAGCAGCTTAGGGGGACTAGGGGACCGAGCCTACGAGCAGTACTTC.